This TCR beta chain stems from a study of CD8+ T cells in alopecia areata. CDR3 length equals 14 residues. CDR1 SQVTM and CDR2 ANQGSEA come from the germline V gene. V was trimmed by 1 base and J by 1 base, leaving 10 bases between them. This sample's treatment: oral pan-JAK inhibitor, 5-10 mg twice daily. RNA was extracted and reverse transcribed into cDNA as the sequencing template. The data were produced by immunoSEQ multiplex PCR, yet TCRdb's version contains in-frame clones alone and is incomplete. This table has about 130,000 clones, roughly 50% appearing once. The chain combines TRBV29-1 with TRBJ1-2; the D is unclear. Sequenced here: CD8+ T cells sorted from blood, sampled at week 4, from a patient treated with tofacitinib. The source is a human donor with alopecia areata. The DNA of the CDR3 is TGCAGCGTTGAAGCCCGTCTCGATAACTATGGCTACACCTTC. As protein: CSVEARLDNYGYTF.